Following are 29 T cell receptor beta chains from one sample sequenced in a study of blood T cell repertoires in COVID-19. Clones were read by immunoSEQ multiplex PCR, and TCRdb kept only the in-frame ones, dropping some. The table includes some 220,000 clones, more than 80% detected once. Sequencing was done on a sample of peripheral blood. The origin of the receptors is a woman in her 30s with COVID-19, enrolled during active disease.

A remark on this clone: This specimen includes other DNA sequences encoding the same CDR3. The V gene is TRBV5-4, the J gene TRBJ2-1, with 11 nucleotides matching TRBD2. There are 15 residues in the CDR3. Unmatched junction bases numbered 3, after V lost 0 bases and J lost 7 bases. Looked up from germline, CDR1 is SGHNT and CDR2 is YYREEE (reference sequence). The CDR3 DNA reads TGTGCCAGCAGCTTGGGACTAGCGGGGAGGAATGAGCAGTTCTTC. Translation: CASSLGLAGRNEQFF.

V is TRBV27 and J is TRBJ2-7; weak D call: TRBD1 (6 bases). Germline CDR1 and CDR2: MNHEY and SMNVEV (reference sequence). This CDR3 is built from 13 residues. V dropped 4 bases and J dropped 6 bases, with 13 bases sitting between them. CDR3 loop: CASSYLSGVEQYF. As DNA, the CDR3 is TGTGCCAGCAGTTATCTGTCAGGGGTCGAGCAGTACTTC.

V and J are TRBV7-9 and TRBJ2-7; the match to TRBD1 covers 8 bases. The germline V gene encodes CDR1 SEHNR and CDR2 FQNEAQ (reference sequence). The CDR3 extends over 15 amino acids. J gave up 5 bases and V 2 bases, and 8 bases lay outside the gene matches. CDR3 nucleotides: TGTGCCAGCAGCTTAATCGGACAGGGTCTGGACGAGCAGTACTTC. Translating gives CASSLIGQGLDEQYF.

The rearrangement uses TRBV5-1 and TRBJ2-2; 9 bases align to TRBD1. V shed 4 bases and J 7 bases; nucleotides not matched to a gene: 8. The CDR3 length is 15 residues. The V gene's germline CDR1 is SGHRS and CDR2 YFSETQ. The CDR3 is CASSKPGQGFGELFF. The DNA of the CDR3 is TGCGCCAGCAGCAAACCGGGACAGGGTTTCGGGGAGCTGTTTTTT.

The rearrangement links TRBV7-2 to TRBJ2-7; 7 nucleotides align to TRBD1. Germline CDR1 and CDR2: SGHTA and FQGNSA. V shed 4 bases and J 1 base; nucleotides not matched to a gene: 10. The CDR3 runs to 16 residues. The chain's CDR3 is CASSSQGPQTSYEQYF. The CDR3 DNA sequence: TGTGCCAGCAGCTCACAGGGGCCCCAGACTTCCTACGAGCAGTACTTC.

This clone occurred once. V is TRBV5-1 and J is TRBJ2-7; 8 bases align to TRBD2. The length of the CDR3 is 16 residues. Looked up from germline, CDR1 is SGHRS and CDR2 is YFSETQ. V was pared by 7 bases and J by 5 bases, with 17 bases of the junction left unmatched. CDR3 residues: CASAPPRAAGVHEQYF. The CDR3 DNA is TGCGCCAGCGCCCCCCCGAGGGCAGCGGGGGTCCACGAGCAGTACTTC.

The chain recombines TRBV5-1 with TRBJ1-2, with TRBD1 matching over 7 bases. The J segment lost 2 bases and the V segment lost 4 bases, leaving 2 bases of the junction unmatched. In germline, CDR1 is SGHRS, CDR2 YFSETQ. CDR3 size: 13 residues. The CDR3 is CASSPGQNYGYTF. CDR3 nucleotides: TGCGCCAGCAGCCCGGGACAGAACTATGGCTACACCTTC.

The V and J genes are TRBV10-2 and TRBJ2-7, with a weak D call TRBD2 (6 bases). Looked up from germline, CDR1 is WSHSY and CDR2 is SAAADI. V lost 6 bases and J 2 bases, leaving 14 bases between the germline ends. This CDR3 comprises 14 residues. DNA of the CDR3: TGCGCCAGCAGCCCCGGAGGGCGTACCTACGAGCAGTACTTC. Encoded protein: CASSPGGRTYEQYF.

The CDR3 bases are TGTGCCAGTAGTCAACAGGGGACCCTCCAGTACTTC. Amino acids: CASSQQGTLQYF. V gene TRBV19 combines with J gene TRBJ2-5; TRBD1 matches 7 bases. Germline V gene lookup returns CDR1 LNHDA and CDR2 SQIVND (reference sequence). The CDR3 spans 12 residues. V lost 5 bases, J lost 10 bases, and 7 bases stayed unmatched.

The chain combines TRBV2 with TRBJ1-6; possible D gene TRBD1, 6 bases. The CDR3 totals 14 residues. The V gene lost 4 bases and the J gene lost 6 bases, with 10 bases spanning the gap. Germline CDR1 SNHLY, CDR2 FYNNEI. The CDR3 region is CASSVTQGNSPLHF. The CDR3 coding sequence is TGTGCCAGCAGTGTAACACAGGGTAATTCACCCCTCCACTTT.

The CDR3 bases are TGTGCCAGCAGCTTAGGAGGCTCCCCCTCCTACAATGAGCAGTTCTTC. It translates to CASSLGGSPSYNEQFF. The J gene is TRBJ2-1, the V gene TRBV7-2; no definite D call. V was pared by 1 base and J by 0 bases, with 10 bases between. The CDR3 consists of 16 residues. Germline V CDR1 and CDR2: SGHTA, FQGNSA.

The chain recombines TRBV11-1 with TRBJ2-5, with 9 positions matching TRBD1. This CDR3 is 15 amino acids long. The V and J ends lost 5 bases and 7 bases, in that order; junction bases with no gene match: 11. Per the germline V gene, CDR1 is SGHAT and CDR2 is FQDESV (reference sequence). This chain's CDR3 is CASSIRDRAIGTQYF. CDR3 sequence (DNA): TGTGCCAGCAGCATCAGGGACAGGGCGATTGGGACCCAGTACTTC.

CDR3 region: CASSEPQVPLLNQPQHF. The CDR3 nucleotides read TGTGCCAGCAGTGAACCGCAGGTCCCCCTACTCAATCAGCCCCAGCATTTT. The rearrangement links TRBV6-1 to TRBJ1-5; D is undetermined. V was clipped by 2 bases and J by 3 bases, with 17 bases between them. The CDR3 consists of 17 residues. CDR1 MNHNS and CDR2 SASEGT come from the germline V gene.

The chain combines TRBV7-6 with TRBJ2-5; TRBD2 matches at 8 bases. V gave up 8 bases and J gave up 5 bases; unmatched junction bases: 16. Germline values: CDR1 SGHVS, CDR2 FNYEAQ. The CDR3 covers 16 residues. DNA of the CDR3: TGTGCCAGCCTAGTGGGTGCTAGCGGGCCTGTCGAGACCCAGTACTTC. Protein: CASLVGASGPVETQYF.

This clone has a handful of counts. CDR3 bases: TGTGCCAGCAGCTCGACTAGCGCCGGGGAGCTGTTTTTT. This codes for CASSSTSAGELFF. The chain couples TRBV7-8 to TRBJ2-2; TRBD2 matches at 8 bases. The CDR3 contains 13 residues. Trimming cost V 4 bases and J 6 bases; bases outside gene matches: 1. Germline V gene data show CDR1 as SGHVS and CDR2 as FQNEAQ.

The chain joins TRBV28 to TRBJ2-6, with a possible D match to TRBD2 (6 bases). The CDR3 is made up of 12 amino acids. The V and J ends lost 10 bases and 4 bases respectively, with 8 bases between them. Germline V CDR1 and CDR2: MDHEN, SYDVKM. DNA for the CDR3: TGTGCCACGGGAGCGGGGGCCAACGTCCTGACTTTC. Amino acid sequence: CATGAGANVLTF. Filled out from reference TRBV28 and TRBJ2-6, the complete variable domain reads DVKVTQSSRYLVKRTGEKVFLECVQDMDHENMFWYRQDPGLGLRLIYFSYDVKMKEKGDIPEGYSVSREKKERFSLILESASTNQTSMYLCATGAGANVLTFGAGSRLTVL.

The chain joins TRBV4-1 to TRBJ1-3; a possible D gene is TRBD1 (5 bases). The V end lost 4 bases, the J end lost 8 bases, and 9 bases lay between the germline ends. Germline CDR1 is MGHRA and CDR2 is YSYEKL. The CDR3 sequence is 12 residues long. The chain's CDR3 is CASSPGGYTIYF. The DNA for the CDR3 is TGCGCCAGCAGCCCCGGGGGGTACACCATATATTTT.

V gene TRBV29-1 combines with J gene TRBJ1-3; D remains unclear. Per germline, CDR1 SQVTM and CDR2 ANQGSEA. This CDR3 spans 16 amino acids. V gave up 6 bases and J gave up 2 bases, with 20 bases separating them. CDR3 bases: TGCAGCGTCGTATCTGGAGGGAGTAACGCTGGAAACACCATATATTTT. It translates to CSVVSGGSNAGNTIYF.

The chain recombines TRBV2 with TRBJ2-1; 11 bases agree with TRBD2. Germline V gene lookup returns CDR1 SNHLY and CDR2 FYNNEI. The CDR3 has 14 residues. The J segment lost 6 bases and the V segment lost 6 bases, leaving 4 bases of the junction unmatched. The CDR3 here is CASRVGTSGNEQFF. CDR3 nucleotide sequence: TGTGCCAGCAGGGTCGGGACTAGCGGCAATGAGCAGTTCTTC. The full variable domain, completed using reference TRBV2 and TRBJ2-1, is EPEVTQTPSHQVTQMGQEVILRCVPISNHLYFYWYRQILGQKVEFLVSFYNNEISEKSEIFDDQFSVERPDGSNFTLKIRSTKLEDSAMYFCASRVGTSGNEQFFGPGTRLTVL.

In its sample, this clone was seen once. The genes are TRBV28 and TRBJ2-2; tentative D call: TRBD2 (5 bases). V dropped 3 bases and J dropped 0 bases, with 8 bases sitting between them. The CDR3 contains 15 residues. From germline, CDR1 is MDHEN and CDR2 SYDVKM. The CDR3 reads CASSFPGSNTGELFF. The CDR3 DNA reads TGTGCCAGCAGTTTCCCGGGATCGAACACCGGGGAGCTGTTTTTT.

The chain has TRBV3-1 (or the pseudogene TRBV3-2) and TRBJ1-1; perhaps TRBD1 as D (5 bases). The V gene lost 4 bases and the J gene lost 5 bases, with 14 bases spanning the gap. This CDR3 has 14 residues. Germline V gene lookup returns CDR1 LGHDT and CDR2 YNNKEL (reference sequence). CDR3 region: CASSPMHGGTEAFF. Here the CDR3 DNA reads TGTGCCAGCAGCCCAATGCACGGGGGTACTGAAGCTTTCTTT.

V and J are TRBV11-2 and TRBJ2-5; D ambiguous. The CDR3 length is 12 residues. V gave up 6 bases and J gave up 5 bases, with 10 bases separating them. CDR1 is SGHAT and CDR2 is FQNNGV in the germline V gene. The CDR3 bases are TGTGCCAGCAGGCATATGGGCGAGACCCAGTACTTC. Translating it yields CASRHMGETQYF. Using reference TRBV11-2 and TRBJ2-5 for the parts outside the CDR3, the full variable domain is EAGVAQSPRYKIIEKRQSVAFWCNPISGHATLYWYQQILGQGPKLLIQFQNNGVVDDSQLPKDRFSAERLKGVDSTLKIQPAKLEDSAVYLCASRHMGETQYFGPGTRLLVL.

The CDR3 DNA follows: TGTGCCAGCAGCCCTGGACAGTCTAGGGGCGAGCAGTACTTC. It translates to CASSPGQSRGEQYF. This chain connects TRBV5-4 to TRBJ2-7; D is possibly TRBD1 (6 bases). The V end lost 4 bases, the J end lost 6 bases, and 17 bases lay between the germline ends. Germline CDR1 reads SGHNT; CDR2 reads YYREEE (reference sequence). The CDR3 runs to 14 residues.

The rearrangement links TRBV4-1 to TRBJ2-1; D not resolved. Germline V gene sequence: CDR1 MGHRA, CDR2 YSYEKL. The CDR3 loop spans 15 amino acids. Trimming took 2 bases from V and 4 from J, leaving 12 bases between them. The CDR3 here is CASSQIALRYNEQFF. CDR3 nucleotides: TGCGCCAGCAGCCAAATAGCCCTCCGGTACAATGAGCAGTTCTTC.

The chain recombines TRBV27 with TRBJ2-2; D is undetermined. Trimming stripped 4 bases from V and 7 bases from J, with 10 bases between. The CDR3 contains 13 residues. Germline CDR1 reads MNHEY; CDR2 reads SMNVEV (reference sequence). The CDR3: CASSYQSIGELFF. As DNA, the CDR3 is TGTGCCAGCAGTTATCAGTCGATCGGGGAGCTGTTTTTT.

This chain links TRBV7-9 with TRBJ2-4, with 7 bases identical to TRBD2. V trimming: 6 bases; J trimming: 0 bases; junction bases outside the gene matches: 5. This CDR3 is 15 amino acids long. Looked up from germline, CDR1 is SEHNR and CDR2 is FQNEAQ (reference sequence). CDR3 protein: CASSVLALAKNIQYF. CDR3 nucleotide sequence: TGTGCCAGCAGTGTACTAGCGCTAGCCAAAAACATTCAGTACTTC.

CDR3 sequence: CASSPRTGAYSGNTIYF. The CDR3 DNA reads TGTGCCAGTAGTCCGAGGACAGGGGCGTACTCTGGAAACACCATATATTTT. J is TRBJ1-3 and V is TRBV19, with 9 bases matching TRBD1. This CDR3 comprises 17 residues. V lost 5 bases and J lost 0; bases outside the gene matches: 8. Germline V gives CDR1 LNHDA, CDR2 SQIVND (reference sequence).

Turning to this clone: At one end the junction does not follow the germline gene, possibly because of a read error. The V and J genes are TRBV5-1 and TRBJ2-6; D ambiguous. Germline V gives CDR1 SGHRS, CDR2 YFSETQ. CDR3 length equals 15 residues. The CDR3: CASSLTASGANVLTF. CDR3 coding DNA: TGCGCCAGCAGCTTGACAGCCTCTGGAGCCAACGTCCTGACTTTC.

This clone was counted a single time. CDR3 DNA: TGTGCCAGTAGTCCCTCCCCGACAGGGTTCTACACCTTC. Amino acids: CASSPSPTGFYTF. The rearrangement joins TRBV19 to TRBJ1-2; TRBD1 matches 7 bases. Germline assignment: CDR1 LNHDA and CDR2 SQIVND (reference sequence). CDR3 length equals 13 residues. Unmatched junction bases numbered 10, after V lost 5 bases and J lost 10 bases.